This TCR beta chain originates from a study of CD8+CD57+ T cells in acquired aplastic anemia (dated by TCRdb to the late 2010s). Some background on the complete study: A mean of about 3.2 ug of DNA, ranging from roughly 0.2 to 27.4 ug, was extracted from sorted CD4+ and CD8+ cells. An average of roughly 10 million reads for CD4+ cells and 11 million or so reads for CD8+ cells was obtained from healthy donor samples. Results the study describes overall, beyond this receptor: Between patients and healthy controls, no significant difference in CD8+ Simpson's diversity was found (P=0.060). About 28 CD8+ CDR3 sequences were found in both patients and controls but appeared to be highly expressed in patients and within the immunodominant clones of the patients.

Genomic DNA was used as template for profiling of TCR beta VDJ combinations and CDR3 sequences. TCR repertoire sequencing was run on an Illumina HiSeq 2000. For the original study's pipeline: TRBV/TRBJ rearrangement plots, CDR3 size and DJ length profiles, and Simpson's diversity index were used to assess repertoires. The most abundant DNA sequence in the deep sequencing data was taken as the immunodominant clone. CDR3 amino acid sequences were screened for sharing across subjects and were compared with published repertoires and the VDJdb database. TCRdb trimmed the raw reads at Q25, called clones with MiXCR and kept productive beta chains. Identical CDR3 protein sequences are pooled into one entry, listed with their most common genes and DNA. These V and J calls are TCRdb output, not the study's own analysis. This sample is represented by around 190,000 distinct CDR3 sequences; about 59% of them were singletons. About 31% of the sample goes to the ten largest clones.

Taken from the germline V gene (reference sequence), the CDR1 and CDR2 loops are MNHNY and SVGAGI. The CDR3 goes from the cysteine to the phenylalanine over 14 residues. Only CDR3 DNA remains: 42 bases, in frame from the first base. The germline V end is reduced by 2 bases and the J end by 7 bases; junction bases left unmatched: 7. TCR repertoires of sorted CD4+ and CD8+ blood T cells from severe aplastic anemia patients and healthy subjects were deep-sequenced in the study. Ficoll-Paque density gradient centrifugation was used to isolate peripheral blood mononuclear cells. Before DNA extraction, CD4+ and CD8+ T cells were sorted with FACS or magnetic beads. Remarks on this clonotype: This clone's antigen is unknown. Base quality data are lacking; no much larger clone is found one base away.

The chain uses TRBV6-6 and TRBJ2-7; TRBD1 aligns with 8 central bases. The sample was sorted CD4+, CD8+, or CD8+CD57+ T cells (not recorded which) from PBMCs. The receptor was derived from a human donor in good health. The CDR3 protein: CASSYADRVGEQYF. In nucleotides, the sequence is TGTGCCAGCAGTTACGCGGACAGGGTGGGGGAGCAGTACTTC.